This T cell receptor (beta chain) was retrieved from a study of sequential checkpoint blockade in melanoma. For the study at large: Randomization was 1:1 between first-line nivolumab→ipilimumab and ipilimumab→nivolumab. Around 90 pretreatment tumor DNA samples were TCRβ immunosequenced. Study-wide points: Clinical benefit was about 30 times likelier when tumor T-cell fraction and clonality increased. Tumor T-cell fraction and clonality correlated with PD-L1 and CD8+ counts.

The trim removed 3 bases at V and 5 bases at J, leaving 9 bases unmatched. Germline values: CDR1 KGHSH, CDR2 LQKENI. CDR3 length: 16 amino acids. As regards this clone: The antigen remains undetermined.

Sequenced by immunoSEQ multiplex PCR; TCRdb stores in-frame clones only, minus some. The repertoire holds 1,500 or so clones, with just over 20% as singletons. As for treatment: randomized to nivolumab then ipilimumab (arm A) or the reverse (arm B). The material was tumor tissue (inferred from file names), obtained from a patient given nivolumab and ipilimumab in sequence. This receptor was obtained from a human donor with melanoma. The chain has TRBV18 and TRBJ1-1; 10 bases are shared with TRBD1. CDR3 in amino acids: CASSPRQGAQGTEAFF. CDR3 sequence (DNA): TGTGCCAGCTCACCCAGACAGGGGGCGCAGGGGACTGAAGCTTTCTTT.